This T cell receptor beta chain was recovered during a study of T-cell memory formation after mild COVID-19. Study background: TCR clusters were largely donor specific.

TCRdb independently ran MiXCR on the 5' RACE reads; one entry per CDR3 protein. In the table there are 180,000 or so distinct CDR3 sequences, under 14% of which are singletons. Study results and caveats: Some clones that responded were present in memory (sampled pre-infection), which suggests cross-reactive memory joined.

The CDR3 totals 13 residues. Trimming took 5 bases from V and 8 from J; bases not matched to a gene: 7. CDR1 is DFQATT, CDR2 SNEGSKA, per germline (reference sequence). To note about this clonotype: Antigen: not known.

This sequence joins TRBV20-1 and TRBJ1-4, with 8 bases aligning to TRBD1. Source material: PBMCs or a T cell subset sorted from them (not recorded which). This sequence originates from a man aged 18 to 35 who had mild COVID-19 (a few samples of this study predate the infection). Cell type and time point are not known. The CDR3 is CSAEDRAGEKLFF. CDR3 DNA sequence: TGCAGTGCTGAGGACAGGGCGGGCGAAAAACTGTTTTTT.